Shown below are 25 T cell receptor beta chains from a single sample sequenced in a study of radiotherapy plus CTLA-4 blockade in lung cancer. The data were produced by immunoSEQ multiplex PCR, yet TCRdb's version contains in-frame clones alone and is incomplete. The table has tens of thousands of clones, around 70% seen once. This specimen was peripheral blood, taken from a patient treated with radiotherapy plus ipilimumab. These receptors were taken from a human donor with non-small cell lung cancer who had stable disease on radiotherapy plus ipilimumab.

The chain joins TRBV6-6 to TRBJ1-2, with D possibly matching TRBD1 (5 bases). V lost 5 bases and J 8 bases, leaving 21 bases between the germline ends. CDR1 and CDR2 (germline): MNHNY, SVGAGI (reference sequence). The CDR3 runs to 15 residues. The CDR3 coding sequence is TGTGCCAGCAGTCAGTTTGAGGGGTATCGTAGCGGCTACACCTTC. This codes for CASSQFEGYRSGYTF.

Regarding this clone: Germline and junction disagree at one end, which may indicate a read error. The V and J genes are TRBV5-4 and TRBJ1-1; TRBD1 might be the D (5 bases). The CDR3 consists of 12 residues. From germline, CDR1 is SGHNT and CDR2 YYREEE (reference sequence). This CDR3 is CASSPDSSEAFF. The CDR3 nucleotides read TGCGCCAGCAGCCCAGACAGTTCTGAAGCTTTCTTT.

Only a few counts were recorded for this clone. The rearrangement links TRBV9 to TRBJ2-7; weak D call: TRBD1 (5 bases). Germline CDR1 SGDLS, CDR2 YYNGEE. This CDR3 region has 12 residues. Trimming pared 0 bases from V and 6 bases from J, leaving 7 bases between. CDR3 bases: TGTGCCAGCAGCGTAGGCCAGGGCGAGCAGTACTTC. Encoded protein: CASSVGQGEQYF.

The gene calls are TRBV28 and TRBJ1-1, with 9 positions matching TRBD1. This CDR3 is 15 amino acids long. The germline gives CDR1 MDHEN, CDR2 SYDVKM. V trimming: 5 bases; J trimming: 4 bases; junction bases outside the gene matches: 8. The CDR3 reads CASSPQTGGGTEAFF. CDR3 DNA sequence: TGTGCCAGCAGTCCCCAGACAGGGGGGGGCACTGAAGCTTTCTTT.

The count of this clone is one. The chain combines TRBV2 with TRBJ2-7; TRBD1 might be the D (6 bases). Trimming removed 9 bases at V and 1 base at J, with 13 bases between. CDR3 size: 13 residues. The germline CDR1 and CDR2 sequences are SNHLY and FYNNEI. In nucleotides, the CDR3 is TGTGCCAGTCAGGGGATGGAATCCTACGAGCAGTACTTC. The encoded protein is CASQGMESYEQYF.

Points on this clone: One end of the junction does not line up with germline, which may come from a read error. This chain links TRBV18 with TRBJ2-7; D perhaps matches TRBD1 (5 bases). The CDR3 totals 13 residues. The germline V gene encodes CDR1 KGHSH and CDR2 LQKENI. The CDR3 spells CASPPDSSYEQYF. CDR3 nucleotide sequence: TGTGCCAGCCCACCAGACAGCTCCTACGAGCAGTACTTC.

The gene calls are TRBV10-1 and TRBJ2-2, with D tentatively TRBD1 (6 bases). The CDR3 is 14 residues long. CDR1 is WNHNN, CDR2 SYGVQD, per germline (reference sequence). The germline V and J ends were trimmed by 8 bases and 6 bases, with 16 bases remaining between them. CDR3 nucleotides: TGCGCCAGCGGATGGACAGAGGATCCCGGGGAGCTGTTTTTT. Residues: CASGWTEDPGELFF.

V and J are TRBV7-9 and TRBJ1-4; D unresolved. V gave up 2 bases and J gave up 7 bases, with 2 bases separating them. Germline lookup yields CDR1 SEHNR and CDR2 FQNEAQ (reference sequence). The CDR3 is made up of 11 amino acids. CDR3 sequence: CASSLFEKLFF. The CDR3 bases are TGTGCCAGCAGCTTATTTGAAAAACTGTTTTTT.

The chain links TRBV14 to TRBJ2-5, with 7 positions matching TRBD2. The CDR3 consists of 15 residues. V gave up 5 bases and J gave up 5 bases; unmatched junction bases: 11. Germline V lookup: CDR1 SGHDN, CDR2 FVKESK. The CDR3 DNA sequence: TGTGCCAGCAGCTACAAATTCGGGGAGGGGGAGACCCAGTACTTC. The encoded protein is CASSYKFGEGETQYF.

This clone was counted a single time. The chain combines TRBV6-6 with TRBJ2-3; TRBD1 matches at 7 bases. The CDR3 consists of 13 residues. Looked up from germline, CDR1 is MNHNY and CDR2 is SVGAGI (reference sequence). The trim removed 6 bases at V and 7 bases at J, leaving 7 bases unmatched. The CDR3 loop reads CASSPPGQNTQYF. The CDR3 nucleotides are TGTGCCAGCAGCCCGCCGGGACAGAATACGCAGTATTTT.

The gene calls are TRBV21-1 and TRBJ2-5; the table's D call TRBD2 went unverified against the DNA. TRBV21-1 is noted as a pseudogene. The CDR3 is made up of 13 amino acids. CDR3: CASSNSREETQYF. In nucleotides, the CDR3 is TGTGCCAGCAGCAACTCTAGAGAAGAGACCCAGTACTTC.

The V gene is TRBV28, the J gene TRBJ2-7, with unresolved D. CDR1 MDHEN and CDR2 SYDVKM come from the germline V gene. Trimming cost V 5 bases and J 2 bases, with 13 bases left between them. The CDR3 contains 14 residues. The CDR3 bases are TGTGCCAGCAGTCCCAAACTTGGACCCTACGAGCAGTACTTC. Encoded protein: CASSPKLGPYEQYF.

This clone has just a few counts. The chain uses TRBV7-2 and TRBJ2-1, with D possibly being TRBD2 (6 bases). V was pared by 1 base and J by 3 bases, with 10 bases between. The CDR3 extends over 15 amino acids. CDR1 and CDR2 (germline): SGHTA, FQGNSA. The CDR3 sequence: CASSLVPSVYNEQFF. The DNA of the CDR3 is TGTGCCAGCAGCTTAGTTCCTAGCGTCTACAATGAGCAGTTCTTC.

This chain links TRBV7-8 with TRBJ2-1, with D possibly matching TRBD2 (6 bases). This CDR3 is 18 amino acids long. V lost 5 bases to trimming and J lost 8 bases, with 28 bases between them. CDR1 is SGHVS and CDR2 is FQNEAQ in the germline V gene. The CDR3 coding sequence is TGTGCCAGCAGCCTTCCCCAAAGGCTAGCCCGGAGCGGGTATGAGCAGTTCTTC. Its protein product is CASSLPQRLARSGYEQFF.

This chain uses TRBV7-9 with TRBJ2-1; TRBD2 matches 11 bases. CDR3 size: 15 residues. J gave up 2 bases and V 5 bases, and 2 bases lay outside the gene matches. Germline CDR1 reads SEHNR; CDR2 reads FQNEAQ (reference sequence). CDR3 region: CASSNSGRAYNEQFF. For the CDR3, the DNA is TGTGCCAGCAGCAATAGCGGGAGGGCCTACAATGAGCAGTTCTTC.

The chain carries TRBV5-1 and TRBJ1-1; D not certain. The germline V and J ends were trimmed by 2 bases and 3 bases, with 14 bases remaining between them. The germline gives CDR1 SGHRS, CDR2 YFSETQ. The CDR3 consists of 15 residues. The CDR3 region is CASSLHAGLDTEAFF. For the CDR3, the DNA is TGCGCCAGCAGCTTACATGCCGGGCTGGACACTGAAGCTTTCTTT.

This chain connects TRBV7-8 to TRBJ2-7, with unresolved D. This CDR3 region has 16 residues. The V end was cut by 5 bases, the J end by 0 bases, with 17 bases between. The germline V gene encodes CDR1 SGHVS and CDR2 FQNEAQ. CDR3 in DNA: TGTGCCAGCAGCCCAATAAGGGTCATCAGCTCCTACGAGCAGTACTTC. The encoded protein is CASSPIRVISSYEQYF.

The chain employs TRBV7-9 and TRBJ2-1, with 11 positions matching TRBD2. This CDR3 has 14 residues. Germline assignment: CDR1 SEHNR and CDR2 FQNEAQ (reference sequence). With 5 bases clipped from V and 10 bases from J, the junction kept 7 bases outside the gene matches. Here the CDR3 DNA reads TGTGCCAGCAGCCTACGACTAGCGGGAATCGAGCAGTTCTTC. It codes for CASSLRLAGIEQFF. The full variable domain, completed using reference TRBV7-9 and TRBJ2-1, is DTGVSQNPRHKITKRGQNVTFRCDPISEHNRLYWYRQTLGQGPEFLTYFQNEAQLEKSRLLSDRFSAERPKGSFSTLEIQRTEQGDSAMYLCASSLRLAGIEQFFGPGTRLTVL.

The V and J genes are TRBV30 and TRBJ2-2, with 9 bases fitting TRBD2. Germline trimming cut 3 bases from V and 6 bases from J; bases unmatched to any gene: 5. This CDR3 region has 14 residues. CDR1 and CDR2 (germline): GTSNPN, SVGIG (reference sequence). The CDR3 sequence is CAWRPSGKAGELFF. The CDR3 DNA reads as TGTGCCTGGAGGCCTAGCGGGAAGGCCGGGGAGCTGTTTTTT.

In this sample, this clone turned up once. The rearrangement uses TRBV5-1 and TRBJ1-2, with TRBD1 identical over 9 bases. The germline gives CDR1 SGHRS, CDR2 YFSETQ. J lost 0 bases, V lost 3 bases, and 15 bases had no gene match. The length of the CDR3 is 19 residues. The DNA for the CDR3 is TGCGCCAGCAGCTCGGGGATTGGGACAGGGAGATTTGCTAACTATGGCTACACCTTC. Amino acid sequence: CASSSGIGTGRFANYGYTF.

The chain has TRBV4-3 and TRBJ2-7; 7 positions match TRBD1. The CDR3 spans 16 residues. The J segment lost 4 bases and the V segment lost 0 bases, leaving 9 bases of the junction unmatched. Germline-derived CDR1 and CDR2 are LGHNA and YSLEER. The chain's CDR3 is CASSQDRATGPYEQYF. As DNA, the CDR3 is TGCGCCAGCAGCCAAGATCGTGCGACAGGGCCTTACGAGCAGTACTTC.

The chain is built from TRBV7-8 and TRBJ2-3; the match to TRBD2 covers 12 bases. Germline CDR1 and CDR2: SGHVS and FQNEAQ. V was pared by 4 bases and J by 6 bases, with 8 bases of the junction left unmatched. This CDR3 region has 16 residues. The CDR3 reads CASSYRLAGVRDTQYF. CDR3 in DNA: TGTGCCAGCAGCTACAGACTAGCGGGAGTAAGGGATACGCAGTATTTT.

In the case of this clone: Germline and junction disagree at one end, which may indicate a read error. The V and J genes are TRBV6-5 and TRBJ2-7; TRBD1 agrees at 7 bases. The germline CDR1 and CDR2 sequences are MNHEY and SVGAGI. The CDR3 spans 12 residues. The CDR3 sequence: CASRSPGQSIHF. CDR3 in DNA: TGTGCCAGCAGGTCCCCGGGACAGAGCATCCACTTC.

The chain uses TRBV7-8 and TRBJ1-5; D is unresolved. The ends were cut back, 1 base at V and 7 bases at J, with 14 bases in the middle. The CDR3 covers 15 residues. Germline V gene data show CDR1 as SGHVS and CDR2 as FQNEAQ. CDR3 residues: CASSLVRTGMQPQHF. DNA for the CDR3: TGTGCCAGCAGCTTAGTTAGGACCGGGATGCAGCCCCAGCATTTT.

The chain couples TRBV5-6 to TRBJ1-3; a weak D match, TRBD1 (5 bases). V lost 1 base and J 0 bases, leaving 8 bases between the germline ends. The CDR3 is 15 residues long. Per germline, CDR1 SGHDT and CDR2 YYEEEE. The CDR3 nucleotides are TGTGCCAGCAGCTTGATTCAGGGCTCTGGAAACACCATATATTTT. Its protein product is CASSLIQGSGNTIYF.